What follows is one T cell receptor (beta chain) and its context. PCR amplification relied on 60 Vbeta primers (plus 13 Jbeta primers). Clones were sequenced by immunoSEQ multiplex PCR, and TCRdb holds only the in-frame ones, with some missing. Seen here are about 160,000 clones, under 85% observed once, and the top ten hold approximately 1.4%. The germline V gene encodes CDR1 MNHEY and CDR2 SMNVEV (reference sequence). The CDR3 has 16 residues. Trimming took off 2 bases at V and 0 bases at J, with 10 bases between the two ends. This sample stems from a study of cytomegalovirus exposure and HLA in healthy donors.

V is TRBV27 and J is TRBJ2-2, with D uncertain. Input material: PBMCs. This receptor was taken from a woman aged 25 to 39 in good health and CMV-seronegative. The CDR3 loop reads CASSLGVAPNTGELFF. DNA for the CDR3: TGTGCCAGCAGTTTAGGTGTCGCGCCGAACACCGGGGAGCTGTTTTTT.